This T cell receptor (beta chain) was sequenced in a study of radiotherapy plus CTLA-4 blockade in lung cancer. Across the study: Disease control was seen in approximately 30% of patients, objective responses in more than 15%.

The protocol was immunoSEQ multiplex PCR, while the TCRdb copy is restricted to in-frame clones and leaves out a portion. The sample includes about 73,000 clones, roughly 87% of them seen just once. The CDR3 consists of 15 residues. From germline, CDR1 is GTSNPN and CDR2 SVGIG (reference sequence). V was pared by 8 bases and J by 4 bases, with 13 bases of the junction left unmatched. The receptor was isolated from a human donor with non-small cell lung cancer that progressed on radiotherapy plus ipilimumab. The chain combines TRBV30 with TRBJ2-2, with 7 bases identical to TRBD1. The sequencing used peripheral blood, collected from a patient treated with radiotherapy plus ipilimumab. CDR3 residues: CAASPDRVATGELFF. The DNA for the CDR3 is TGTGCCGCTTCCCCAGACAGGGTGGCCACCGGGGAGCTGTTTTTT.